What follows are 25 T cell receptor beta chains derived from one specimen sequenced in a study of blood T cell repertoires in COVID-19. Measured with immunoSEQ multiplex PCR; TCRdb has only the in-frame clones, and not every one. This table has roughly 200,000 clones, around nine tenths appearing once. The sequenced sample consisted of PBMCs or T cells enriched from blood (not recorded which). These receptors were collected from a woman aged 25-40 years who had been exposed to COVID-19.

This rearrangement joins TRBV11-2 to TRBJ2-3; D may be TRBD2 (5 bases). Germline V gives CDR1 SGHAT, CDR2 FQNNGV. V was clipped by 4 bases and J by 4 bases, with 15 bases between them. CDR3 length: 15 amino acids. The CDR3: CASSSRLSSADTQYF. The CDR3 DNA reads TGTGCCAGCAGCTCGAGACTATCGTCCGCAGATACGCAGTATTTT. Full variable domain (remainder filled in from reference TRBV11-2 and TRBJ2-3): EAGVAQSPRYKIIEKRQSVAFWCNPISGHATLYWYQQILGQGPKLLIQFQNNGVVDDSQLPKDRFSAERLKGVDSTLKIQPAKLEDSAVYLCASSSRLSSADTQYFGPGTRLTVL.

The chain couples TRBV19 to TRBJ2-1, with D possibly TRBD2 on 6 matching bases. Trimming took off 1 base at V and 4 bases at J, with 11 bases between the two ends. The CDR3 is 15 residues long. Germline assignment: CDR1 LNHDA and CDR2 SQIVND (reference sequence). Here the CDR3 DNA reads TGTGCCAGTAGTATAGGGGCGGGGCCTTACAATGAGCAGTTCTTC. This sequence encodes CASSIGAGPYNEQFF.

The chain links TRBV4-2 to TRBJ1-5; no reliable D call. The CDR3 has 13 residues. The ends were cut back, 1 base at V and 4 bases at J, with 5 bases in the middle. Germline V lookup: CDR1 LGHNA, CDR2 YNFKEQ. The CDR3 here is CASSQGLNQPQHF. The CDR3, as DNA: TGTGCCAGCAGCCAAGGACTGAATCAGCCCCAGCATTTT.

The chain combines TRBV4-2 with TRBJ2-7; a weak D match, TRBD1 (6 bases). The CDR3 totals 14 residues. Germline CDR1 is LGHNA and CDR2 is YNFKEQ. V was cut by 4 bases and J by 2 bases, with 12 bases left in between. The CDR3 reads CASSPGDLTYEQYF. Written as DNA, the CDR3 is TGTGCCAGCAGCCCAGGGGACCTAACCTACGAGCAGTACTTC.

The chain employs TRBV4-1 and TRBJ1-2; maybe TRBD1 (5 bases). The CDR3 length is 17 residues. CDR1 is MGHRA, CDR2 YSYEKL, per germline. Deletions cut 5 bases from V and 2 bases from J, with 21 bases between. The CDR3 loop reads CASSIPSPGGENYGYTF. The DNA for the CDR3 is TGCGCCAGCAGCATTCCCTCCCCCGGGGGGGAGAACTATGGCTACACCTTC.

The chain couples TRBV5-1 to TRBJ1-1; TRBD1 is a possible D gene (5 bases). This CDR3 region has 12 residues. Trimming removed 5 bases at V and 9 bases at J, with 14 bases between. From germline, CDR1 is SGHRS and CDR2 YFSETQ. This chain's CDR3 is CASRGVQSQAFF. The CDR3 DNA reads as TGCGCCAGCAGAGGGGTACAGTCGCAAGCTTTCTTT.

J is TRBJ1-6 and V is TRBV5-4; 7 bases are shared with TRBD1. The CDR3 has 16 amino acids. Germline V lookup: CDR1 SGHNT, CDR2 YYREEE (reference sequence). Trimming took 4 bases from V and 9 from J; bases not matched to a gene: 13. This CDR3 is CASSHPDRVEGSPLHF. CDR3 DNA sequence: TGTGCCAGCAGCCATCCCGACAGGGTAGAAGGTTCACCCCTCCACTTT.

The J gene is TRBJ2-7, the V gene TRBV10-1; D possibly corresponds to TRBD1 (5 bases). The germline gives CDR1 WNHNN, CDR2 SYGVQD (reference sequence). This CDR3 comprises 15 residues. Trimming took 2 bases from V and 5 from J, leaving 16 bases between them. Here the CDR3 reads CASSEVGRDTNEQYF. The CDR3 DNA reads TGCGCCAGCAGTGAGGTCGGCAGGGATACCAACGAGCAGTACTTC.

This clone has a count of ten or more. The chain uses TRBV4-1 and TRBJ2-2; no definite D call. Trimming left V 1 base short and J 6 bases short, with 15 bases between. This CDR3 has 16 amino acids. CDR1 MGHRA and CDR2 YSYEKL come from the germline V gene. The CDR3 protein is CASSQANLVGAGELFF. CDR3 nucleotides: TGCGCCAGCAGCCAAGCCAATCTGGTCGGAGCCGGGGAGCTGTTTTTT.

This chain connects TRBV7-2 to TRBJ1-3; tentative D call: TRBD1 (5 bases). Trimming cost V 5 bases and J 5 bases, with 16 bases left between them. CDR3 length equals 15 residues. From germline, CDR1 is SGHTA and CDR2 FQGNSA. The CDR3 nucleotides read TGTGCCAGCAGCACTAGGGGCGGGGGACGAAACACCATATATTTT. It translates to CASSTRGGGRNTIYF.

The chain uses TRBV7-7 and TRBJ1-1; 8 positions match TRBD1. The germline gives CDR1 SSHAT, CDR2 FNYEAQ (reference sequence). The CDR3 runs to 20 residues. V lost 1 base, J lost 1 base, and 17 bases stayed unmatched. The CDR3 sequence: CASSLVGGGLVGTGNTEAFF. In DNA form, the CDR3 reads TGTGCCAGCAGCTTAGTTGGCGGGGGATTGGTGGGGACAGGGAACACTGAAGCTTTCTTT.

For the CDR3, the DNA is TGTGCCAGCAGCCAAGGGCCACAGGGGACTTCTGAAGCTTTCTTT. Translated: CASSQGPQGTSEAFF. V usage is TRBV3-1 (or the pseudogene TRBV3-2) and J usage is TRBJ1-1, with 7 nucleotides matching TRBD1. The CDR3 covers 15 residues. Trimming removed 1 base from V and 6 bases from J; junction bases left unmatched: 8. The germline V gene has CDR1 LGHDT and CDR2 YNNKEL (reference sequence).

The DNA of the CDR3 is TGTGCCAGCAGCTTGACAGGGGATGGGAATTCACCCCTCCACTTT. Residues: CASSLTGDGNSPLHF. The genes are TRBV7-9 and TRBJ1-6; TRBD1 agrees at 8 bases. Trimming took 3 bases from V and 7 from J; bases not matched to a gene: 5. The germline V gene has CDR1 SEHNR and CDR2 FQNEAQ (reference sequence). CDR3 length: 15 residues. The complete variable domain, with remaining parts taken from reference TRBV7-9 and TRBJ1-6, reads DTGVSQNPRHKITKRGQNVTFRCDPISEHNRLYWYRQTLGQGPEFLTYFQNEAQLEKSRLLSDRFSAERPKGSFSTLEIQRTEQGDSAMYLCASSLTGDGNSPLHFGNGTRLTVT.

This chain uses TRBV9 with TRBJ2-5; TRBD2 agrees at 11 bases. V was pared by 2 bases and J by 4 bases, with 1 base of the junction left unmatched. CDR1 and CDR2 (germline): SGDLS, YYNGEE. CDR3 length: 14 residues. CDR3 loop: CASSVGLAVETQYF. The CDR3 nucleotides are TGTGCCAGCAGCGTGGGACTAGCGGTAGAGACCCAGTACTTC.

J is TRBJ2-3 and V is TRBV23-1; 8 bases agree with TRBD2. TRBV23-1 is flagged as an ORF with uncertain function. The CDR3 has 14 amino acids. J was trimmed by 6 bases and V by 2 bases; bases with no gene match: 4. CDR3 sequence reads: CASSQGLASDTQYF. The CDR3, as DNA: TGCGCCAGCAGTCAAGGACTAGCATCGGATACGCAGTATTTT.

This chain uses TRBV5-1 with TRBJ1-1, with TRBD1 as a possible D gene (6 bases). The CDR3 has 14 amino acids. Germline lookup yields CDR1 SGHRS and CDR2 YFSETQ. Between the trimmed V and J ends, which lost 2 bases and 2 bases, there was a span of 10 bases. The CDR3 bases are TGCGCCAGCAGCTTAGACAGGCGTAACACTGAAGCTTTCTTT. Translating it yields CASSLDRRNTEAFF.

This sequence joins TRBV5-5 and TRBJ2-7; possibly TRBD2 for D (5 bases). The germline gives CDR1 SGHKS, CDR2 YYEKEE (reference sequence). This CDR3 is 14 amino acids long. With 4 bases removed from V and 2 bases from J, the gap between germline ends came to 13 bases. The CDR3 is CASSPTSTPYEQYF. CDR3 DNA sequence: TGTGCCAGCAGCCCTACTAGTACCCCCTACGAGCAGTACTTC.

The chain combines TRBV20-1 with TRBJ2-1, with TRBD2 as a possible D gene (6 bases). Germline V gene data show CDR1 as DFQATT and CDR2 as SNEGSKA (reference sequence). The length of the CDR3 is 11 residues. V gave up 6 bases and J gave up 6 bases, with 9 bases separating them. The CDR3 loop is CSAPAGNEQFF. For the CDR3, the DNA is TGCAGTGCCCCAGCGGGCAATGAGCAGTTCTTC.

CDR3 loop: CASSSRGTPPPNEQFF. CDR3 nucleotides: TGTGCCAGCAGCTCACGGGGGACTCCCCCCCCAAATGAGCAGTTCTTC. The chain carries TRBV4-2 and TRBJ2-1; perhaps TRBD2 as D (6 bases). Germline lookup yields CDR1 LGHNA and CDR2 YNFKEQ. Trimming removed 5 bases at V and 7 bases at J, with 21 bases between. The CDR3 extends over 16 amino acids.

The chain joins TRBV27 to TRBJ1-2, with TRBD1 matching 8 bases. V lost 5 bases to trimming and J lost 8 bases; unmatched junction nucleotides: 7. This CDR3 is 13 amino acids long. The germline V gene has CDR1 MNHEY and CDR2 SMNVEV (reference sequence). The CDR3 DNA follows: TGTGCCAGCAGTCCCGGACAGGGTCGGGGCTACACCTTC. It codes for CASSPGQGRGYTF.

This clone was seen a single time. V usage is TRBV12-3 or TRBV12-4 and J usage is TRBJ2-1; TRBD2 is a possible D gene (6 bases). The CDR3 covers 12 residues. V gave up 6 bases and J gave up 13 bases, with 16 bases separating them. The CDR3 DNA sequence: TGTGCCAGCAGCGGGACTCCGTGGTTCCAGTTCTTC. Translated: CASSGTPWFQFF.

The CDR3, as DNA: TGCGCCAGCAGCCAAGATCCGGTAAGCTATGGCTACACCTTC. Its translation: CASSQDPVSYGYTF. The chain recombines TRBV4-1 with TRBJ1-2; D gene ambiguous. In germline, CDR1 is MGHRA, CDR2 YSYEKL. There are 14 residues in the CDR3. V was cut by 0 bases and J by 4 bases, with 9 bases left in between.

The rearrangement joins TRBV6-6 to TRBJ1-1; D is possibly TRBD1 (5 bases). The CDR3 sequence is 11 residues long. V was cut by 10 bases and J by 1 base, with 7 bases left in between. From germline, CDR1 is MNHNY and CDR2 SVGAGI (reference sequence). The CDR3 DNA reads TGTGCCATCAGGGCGAACACTGAAGCTTTCTTT. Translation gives CAIRANTEAFF.

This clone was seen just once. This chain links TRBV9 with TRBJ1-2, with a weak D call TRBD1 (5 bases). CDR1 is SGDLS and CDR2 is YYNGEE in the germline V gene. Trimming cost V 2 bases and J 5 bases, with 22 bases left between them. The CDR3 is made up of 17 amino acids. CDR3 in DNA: TGTGCCAGCAGCGTTTCCCGGCGAAGGGGCCTCGGGTATGGCTACACCTTC. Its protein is CASSVSRRRGLGYGYTF.

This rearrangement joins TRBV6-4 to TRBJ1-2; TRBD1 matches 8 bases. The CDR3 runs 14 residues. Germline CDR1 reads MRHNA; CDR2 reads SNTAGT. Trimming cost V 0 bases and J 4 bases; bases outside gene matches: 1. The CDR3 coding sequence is TGTGCCAGCAGTGACTCTGGACAGGGCTATGGCTACACCTTC. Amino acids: CASSDSGQGYGYTF.